The TCR beta chain described here comes from a study of T cell repertoires in cytomegalovirus infection. Study in general: The public TCR beta signatures pointed to both CMV infection and matching HLA type. Study-wide points: The ex vivo response showed dominance by HLA-C-restricted CMV-specific TCR beta clonotypes.

Germline-derived CDR1 and CDR2 are SGDLS and YYNGEE. Trimming removed 4 bases at V and 8 bases at J, with 10 bases between. The CDR3 extends over 12 amino acids. TCRdb reanalysed the reads using MiXCR and keeps one entry per CDR3 protein. The sample lists hundreds of thousands of distinct CDR3 sequences; approximately 7% were seen once. There are many counts of this clonotype. Its antigen is as yet unknown. The sequence was collected from a human donor in good health (CMV status not recorded). Some clones in this sample may be carry-over from other donors' samples. This sequence joins TRBV9 and TRBJ2-1, with D unresolved. Sequencing was carried out using PBMCs. CDR3 sequence reads: CASSPQLDEQFF. CDR3 bases: TGTGCCAGCAGCCCCCAGTTGGATGAGCAGTTCTTC.